The next 15 T cell receptor beta chains were all read from a single sample in a study of cytomegalovirus exposure and HLA in healthy donors. The data were produced by immunoSEQ multiplex PCR, yet TCRdb's version contains in-frame clones alone and is incomplete. The repertoire has hundreds of thousands of clones, around four fifths of them found once; the top ten carry around 5.5%. Material: PBMCs. These receptors all come from a young woman in good health and CMV-seronegative.

The chain carries TRBV9 and TRBJ2-7, with a possible D match to TRBD2 (5 bases). Per germline, CDR1 SGDLS and CDR2 YYNGEE. V lost 4 bases, J lost 2 bases, and 16 bases lay in between. The CDR3 has 15 amino acids. The CDR3 spells CASSPSAGTPYEQYF. The CDR3 DNA reads as TGTGCCAGCAGCCCCTCCGCGGGTACACCCTACGAGCAGTACTTC.

The sample holds a few counts of this clone. This chain connects TRBV10-3 to TRBJ1-2, with 8 bases matching TRBD1. With 6 bases clipped from V and 1 base from J, the junction kept 1 base outside the gene matches. Germline CDR1 is ENHRY and CDR2 is SYGVKD. CDR3 size: 13 residues. The CDR3 is CAIRDRVNYGYTF. CDR3 DNA: TGTGCCATCAGGGACAGGGTTAACTATGGCTACACCTTC.

This clone was seen only once. The CDR3 nucleotides are TGTGCCTGGAGTGCGCGAGACAGGGGGTCCGACGAGCAGTACTTC. Protein product: CAWSARDRGSDEQYF. This chain links TRBV30 with TRBJ2-7, with 9 bases fitting TRBD1. This CDR3 has 15 residues. The germline V gene has CDR1 GTSNPN and CDR2 SVGIG (reference sequence). The trim removed 1 base at V and 5 bases at J, leaving 9 bases unmatched. Variable domain in full (rest from reference TRBV30 and TRBJ2-7): SQTIHQWPATLVQPVGSPLSLECTVEGTSNPNLYWYRQAAGRGLQLLFYSVGIGQISSEVPQNLSASRPQDRQFILSSKKLLLSDSGFYLCAWSARDRGSDEQYFGPGTRLTVT.

The rearrangement joins TRBV6-5 to TRBJ2-3; D could derive from TRBD1 or TRBD2 (6 bases each). Per germline, CDR1 MNHEY and CDR2 SVGAGI. V was trimmed by 5 bases and J by 2 bases, leaving 11 bases between them. The CDR3 is 14 residues long. CDR3: CASSPGGLTDTQYF. CDR3 in DNA: TGTGCCAGCAGTCCTGGGGGGCTCACAGATACGCAGTATTTT.

This chain joins TRBV13 and TRBJ2-7, with 7 bases lining up with TRBD2. Germline V lookup: CDR1 PRHDT, CDR2 FYEKMQ (reference sequence). This CDR3 is 15 amino acids long. J gave up 2 bases and V 3 bases, and 7 bases lay outside the gene matches. The CDR3 nucleotides are TGTGCCAGCAGCTTCGCGAGCGGGAATACCTACGAGCAGTACTTC. Protein sequence: CASSFASGNTYEQYF.

V and J are TRBV5-1 and TRBJ1-2, with a weak D call TRBD1 (6 bases). The CDR3 has 16 amino acids. The germline V gene has CDR1 SGHRS and CDR2 YFSETQ. Trimming removed 0 bases at V and 0 bases at J, with 12 bases between. CDR3: CASSLDGQLANYGYTF. Written as DNA, the CDR3 is TGCGCCAGCAGCTTGGACGGACAGTTAGCTAACTATGGCTACACCTTC. The variable domain in full, with the rest retrieved from reference TRBV5-1 and TRBJ1-2, is KAGVTQTPRYLIKTRGQQVTLSCSPISGHRSVSWYQQTPGQGLQFLFEYFSETQRNKGNFPGRFSGRQFSNSRSEMNVSTLELGDSALYLCASSLDGQLANYGYTFGSGTRLTVV.

The chain links TRBV29-1 to TRBJ1-1; D remains ambiguous. The germline V gene has CDR1 SQVTM and CDR2 ANQGSEA. The CDR3 covers 11 residues. V was clipped by 5 bases and J by 3 bases, with 7 bases between them. The chain's CDR3 is CSVTNYTEAFF. In DNA, the CDR3 is TGCAGCGTTACCAATTACACTGAAGCTTTCTTT.

The V and J genes are TRBV4-1 and TRBJ1-5, with 7 bases matching TRBD1. The CDR3 extends over 17 amino acids. Germline lookup yields CDR1 MGHRA and CDR2 YSYEKL. The ends lost 5 bases at V and 2 bases at J; junction bases unmatched: 12. The CDR3 nucleotides read TGCGCCAGCAGCTCCACGACAGGGTTAAGCGGCAATCAGCCCCAGCATTTT. Translated: CASSSTTGLSGNQPQHF.

This chain uses TRBV5-1 with TRBJ2-6; unclear D gene. Germline loops: CDR1 SGHRS, CDR2 YFSETQ. The CDR3 covers 18 residues. V was shortened by 1 base and J by 0 bases, with 14 bases between the two germline ends. The CDR3 here is CASSLPSAGFSGANVLTF. CDR3 DNA sequence: TGCGCCAGCAGCTTGCCATCGGCCGGTTTCTCTGGGGCCAACGTCCTGACTTTC.

This chain links TRBV28 with TRBJ1-5, with a weak D call TRBD1 (5 bases). Trimming took off 3 bases at V and 7 bases at J, with 7 bases between the two ends. Germline assignment: CDR1 MDHEN and CDR2 SYDVKM. This CDR3 has 12 amino acids. The chain's CDR3 is CASSFGGQPQHF. CDR3 nucleotide sequence: TGTGCCAGCAGTTTCGGGGGACAGCCCCAGCATTTT.

The chain has TRBV9 and TRBJ2-1, with 9 bases matching TRBD1. The germline V gene has CDR1 SGDLS and CDR2 YYNGEE. CDR3 size: 18 residues. The V segment lost 3 bases and the J segment 6 bases; nucleotides outside the gene matches: 16. This CDR3 is CASSARGAGTGSGNEQFF. CDR3 DNA sequence: TGTGCCAGCAGCGCGAGGGGAGCCGGGACAGGGTCGGGCAATGAGCAGTTCTTC.

The chain carries TRBV11-3 and TRBJ2-1, with no clear D. Germline CDR1 is SGHNT and CDR2 is YENEEA. Trimming shortened V by 4 bases and J by 5 bases, and 9 bases separated the two germline ends. CDR3 size: 13 residues. CDR3: CASSSRTNNEQFF. Written as DNA, the CDR3 is TGTGCCAGCAGCTCACGGACCAACAATGAGCAGTTCTTC.

The rearrangement joins TRBV25-1 to TRBJ2-7, with a possible D match to TRBD1 (5 bases). Germline lookup yields CDR1 MGHDK and CDR2 SYGVNS. The CDR3 loop spans 11 amino acids. Trimming removed 8 bases from V and 4 bases from J, with 9 bases in between. This CDR3 is CASGQNYEQYF. DNA of the CDR3: TGTGCCAGCGGACAAAATTACGAGCAGTACTTC.

The gene calls are TRBV15 and TRBJ1-6; D is unclear. This CDR3 contains 13 residues. The V and J ends lost 0 bases and 10 bases respectively, with 7 bases between them. CDR1 is LNHNV and CDR2 is YYDKDF in the germline V gene (reference sequence). The CDR3 protein is CATSRDVESPLHF. The CDR3 bases are TGTGCCACCAGCAGAGACGTTGAGTCACCCCTCCACTTT.

The V and J genes are TRBV2 and TRBJ1-1; 8 bases match TRBD1. The CDR3 contains 15 residues. The junction had 11 bases not matched to a gene; V was cut back by 6 bases and J by 5 bases. In germline, CDR1 is SNHLY, CDR2 FYNNEI. CDR3 residues: CASRPRTGSETEAFF. Written as DNA, the CDR3 is TGTGCCAGCAGGCCCCGGACAGGGAGTGAGACTGAAGCTTTCTTT.